The TCR beta chain under discussion was sequenced for a study of cytomegalovirus exposure and HLA in healthy donors. Study-level points and caveats: Apparent HLA restriction characterized most CMV-associated TCR beta chains in a later analysis. Several of the most significant clusters were apparently associated with common viral pathogens in a later analysis.

This CDR3 is 13 amino acids long. Germline-derived CDR1 and CDR2 are MDHEN and SYDVKM. Losses at the gene ends were 5 bases for V and 2 bases for J; bases not matched to a gene: 3. Worth noting for this clone: Its specificity is unknown.

Primers: 60 Vbeta forward and 13 Jbeta reverse. Sequenced by immunoSEQ multiplex PCR; TCRdb stores in-frame clones only, minus some. Its table lists about 140,000 clones. Sequenced: PBMCs. The source of this sequence is a man aged 40-50 years in good health and CMV-seronegative. V gene TRBV28 combines with J gene TRBJ2-7; 7 positions agree with TRBD1. This CDR3 reads CASSPGQTYEQYF. The CDR3 DNA follows: TGTGCCAGCAGTCCGGGACAGACCTACGAGCAGTACTTC.